This T cell receptor (beta chain) came from a study of OX40 agonist ivuxolimab in advanced cancers. Study-level background: Past anti-PD-1, anti-PD-L1 or anti-CTLA-4 therapy was accepted, and 40% had received some. Whole-study findings and limits: CD8+ T cells averaged more expanded clones than CD4+. The study observed clonal expansion of CD4+ and CD8+ blood T cells by week 6 at 0.1 to 3.0 mg/kg.

Libraries were prepared by immunoSEQ multiplex PCR; TCRdb keeps only in-frame clonotypes and omits some of them. The sample lists over 30,000 clones; roughly 90% were seen once. V gave up 3 bases and J gave up 4 bases, with 4 bases separating them. Germline CDR1 is MDHEN and CDR2 is SYDVKM. The length of the CDR3 is 12 residues. A note on this clone: Its target is not known.

This specimen consisted of CD4+ or CD8+ T cells sorted from blood, obtained in a trial of the OX40 agonist ivuxolimab. The receptor comes from an adult with an advanced solid tumor such as melanoma, head and neck, liver or kidney cancer. The chain combines TRBV28 with TRBJ2-1; D gene unclear. The CDR3 protein is CASSLSYNEQFF. The CDR3 region has the DNA TGTGCCAGCAGTTTGAGTTACAATGAGCAGTTCTTC.